This TCR beta chain comes out of a study of cytomegalovirus exposure and HLA in healthy donors. Across the whole study: An earlier analysis found fewer than 120 million unique TCR beta sequences from 150 million to 200 million T cells. General study points: Three CMV-associated chains proved CMV antigen-specific in vitro.

About this clone itself: The antigen is unknown.

The junction had 7 bases not matched to a gene; V was cut back by 3 bases and J by 4 bases. Germline lookup yields CDR1 SEHNR and CDR2 FQNEAQ (reference sequence). The CDR3 contains 16 residues. The PCR had 60 Vbeta and 13 Jbeta primers. The assay was immunoSEQ multiplex PCR, and TCRdb's table has in-frame clones only and misses some. The sample records about 160,000 clones, over 70% being singletons. Nominal health characterized the donors when sampled, though unrecorded immune exposures were likely. Material: PBMCs. The sequence was collected from a woman in her 30s in good health and CMV-seronegative. The J gene is TRBJ2-5, the V gene TRBV7-9; the match to TRBD2 covers 11 bases. The CDR3 nucleotides are TGTGCCAGCAGCTTGACTAGCGGGGCTAGTGGAGAGACCCAGTACTTC. This codes for CASSLTSGASGETQYF.